This TCR beta chain was sequenced during a study of T-cell memory formation after mild COVID-19. The table lists this clonotype with a few counts. TCRdb ran MiXCR on the 5' RACE reads and lists one entry per CDR3 protein. The data contain under 250,000 distinct CDR3 sequences, about 9.2% of them singletons. The CDR3 covers 13 residues. V lost 2 bases to trimming and J lost 5 bases, with 8 bases between them. The germline gives CDR1 SGHTA, CDR2 FQGNSA. The sample consisted of PBMCs or a T cell subset sorted from them (not recorded which). The chain recombines TRBV7-2 with TRBJ2-3, with no clear D. The sequence was collected from a young man who had mild COVID-19 (a few samples of this study predate the infection). Cell type and time point are not known. CDR3 sequence: CASSLSKEDTQYF. The CDR3 bases are TGTGCCAGCAGCTTATCAAAAGAAGATACGCAGTATTTT.